What follows are 21 T cell receptor beta chains derived from one specimen sequenced in a study of T cells expressing NK-cell markers. TCRdb reanalyzed the 5' RACE reads and collapses them to one entry per CDR3 protein, without DNA. The sample table sets out about 460,000 distinct CDR3 sequences. The sequenced sample was blood T cells: a sorted CD56 or NKG2C T cell subset, CD4+ or CD8+ T cells, or bulk PBMC T cells (not recorded which). Every receptor here comes from a woman aged 45 to 65 in good health.

The chain recombines TRBV30 with TRBJ2-7; with no DNA, the TCRdb D assignment of TRBD1 cannot be verified. Germline CDR1 and CDR2: GTSNPN and SVGIG (reference sequence). The CDR3 has 15 amino acids. The CDR3 loop reads CAWSKAGVPYYEQYF.

This chain uses TRBV28 with TRBJ1-1. CDR3 size: 14 residues. Per the germline V gene, CDR1 is MDHEN and CDR2 is SYDVKM. The chain's CDR3 is CASSYSDTVTEAFF.

V usage is TRBV5-6 and J usage is TRBJ2-7; TCRdb's D call, TRBD1, is unchecked because there is no DNA. Per the germline V gene, CDR1 is SGHDT and CDR2 is YYEEEE. This CDR3 is built from 14 residues. This CDR3 reads CASSLEAGSYEQYF.

This chain links TRBV4-1 with TRBJ2-7; TCRdb outputs TRBD1, but without DNA this stays unchecked. The germline V gene has CDR1 MGHRA and CDR2 YSYEKL. This CDR3 has 14 residues. The CDR3 here is CASSQPGQTYEQYF.

The chain carries TRBV1 and TRBJ2-1; TCRdb proposes TRBD2, but this gene call is untestable without DNA. TRBV1 is annotated as a pseudogene. The CDR3 totals 14 residues. This CDR3 reads CTRLIAGVNNEQFF.

V usage is TRBV6-5 and J usage is TRBJ2-2; the D call from TCRdb, TRBD1, cannot be confirmed without DNA. Looked up from germline, CDR1 is MNHEY and CDR2 is SVGAGI. The CDR3 sequence is 15 residues long. CDR3: CAISPRGRSTGELFF.

The chain couples TRBV28 to TRBJ2-7; TCRdb returns TRBD1, unconfirmable since there is no DNA. The germline CDR1 and CDR2 sequences are MDHEN and SYDVKM. The CDR3 runs 17 residues. CDR3: CASSSPGAGVRFYEQYF.

The genes are TRBV24-1 and TRBJ2-1; there is no DNA to check the TCRdb D call of TRBD2. CDR3 length equals 16 residues. The germline CDR1 and CDR2 sequences are KGHDR and SFDVKD. The CDR3 sequence is CATSDRSGFSYNEQFF.

V gene TRBV5-1 combines with J gene TRBJ1-4; checking the TCRdb D call of TRBD1 is not possible without DNA. Germline V lookup: CDR1 SGHRS, CDR2 YFSETQ. This CDR3 region has 17 residues. CDR3 loop: CASSFAGQGTIGEKLFF. Supplemented by reference TRBV5-1 and TRBJ1-4, the full variable domain reads KAGVTQTPRYLIKTRGQQVTLSCSPISGHRSVSWYQQTPGQGLQFLFEYFSETQRNKGNFPGRFSGRQFSNSRSEMNVSTLELGDSALYLCASSFAGQGTIGEKLFFGSGTQLSVL.

The chain recombines TRBV6-5 with TRBJ2-3; absent DNA, TCRdb's TRBD1 call cannot be checked. CDR3 size: 16 residues. From germline, CDR1 is MNHEY and CDR2 SVGAGI. The CDR3 is CASSYLGRTDTDTQYF.

The chain carries TRBV30 and TRBJ1-1; TCRdb selects TRBD1, and the lack of DNA leaves this call unchecked. CDR1 and CDR2 (germline): GTSNPN, SVGIG (reference sequence). The CDR3 spans 13 residues. The CDR3 is CACLGGSDTEAFF.

The chain recombines TRBV12-3 or TRBV12-4 with TRBJ2-7; TCRdb's assignment of TRBD1 cannot be checked, as there is no DNA. The CDR3 spans 16 residues. The CDR3 protein is CASSPESGQGAAEQYF.

The rearrangement joins TRBV6-4 to TRBJ2-1. The germline CDR1 and CDR2 sequences are MRHNA and SNTAGT. The length of the CDR3 is 16 residues. CDR3 sequence reads: CASSDSERSSYNEQFF.

The chain carries TRBV11-3 and TRBJ2-2; TCRdb names TRBD2, which stays unverified in the absence of DNA. Per germline, CDR1 SGHNT and CDR2 YENEEA. CDR3 size: 14 residues. The CDR3 spells CASSLGGLTGELFF.

The chain carries TRBV7-3 and TRBJ1-5. The CDR3 runs to 13 residues. Germline V gene data show CDR1 as SGHTA and CDR2 as FQGTGA. CDR3 residues: CASSLTWDQPQHF.

The V call is TRBV7-9, the J call TRBJ1-3; TCRdb gives TRBD1 as the D gene, but with no DNA this cannot be confirmed. The CDR3 totals 14 residues. Germline V gene lookup returns CDR1 SEHNR and CDR2 FQNEAQ (reference sequence). The CDR3 loop is CASSLGTSGNTIYF.

The V call is TRBV5-1, the J call TRBJ1-5; there is no DNA to check the TCRdb D call of TRBD1. Per germline, CDR1 SGHRS and CDR2 YFSETQ. The length of the CDR3 is 15 residues. The chain's CDR3 is CASSWGDRANQPQHF.

The J gene is TRBJ2-2, the V gene TRBV6-6; TCRdb outputs TRBD2, but without DNA this stays unchecked. The germline gives CDR1 MNHNY, CDR2 SVGAGI (reference sequence). The CDR3 sequence is 17 residues long. The CDR3 is CASSPRDLPSRTGELFF.

J is TRBJ1-6 and V is TRBV12-3 or TRBV12-4; the D gene TCRdb calls, TRBD1, cannot be checked with no DNA. The CDR3 sequence is 15 residues long. CDR3 region: CASRMGGLGDSPLHF.

The chain joins TRBV4-1 to TRBJ2-1; TCRdb reports TRBD2, a call that lacks DNA to check it against. The CDR3 runs to 20 residues. CDR1 and CDR2 (germline): MGHRA, YSYEKL. The CDR3 loop is CASSQDPGLADDTSYNEQFF.

The V gene is TRBV14, the J gene TRBJ2-4; as DNA is missing, the TRBD1 call by TCRdb cannot be tested. The germline gives CDR1 SGHDN, CDR2 FVKESK. The CDR3 contains 13 residues. CDR3 amino acids: CASSQGQTNIQYF.